A selection of T cell receptor beta chains follows, all from one sample in a study of cytomegalovirus exposure and HLA in healthy donors. Clones were read by immunoSEQ multiplex PCR, and TCRdb kept only the in-frame ones, dropping some. The sample holds a few hundred thousand clones; about 79% are singletons and the top ten take 1.5% to 2%. The specimen was PBMCs. The source of these receptors is a man younger than 35 in good health and CMV-seronegative. Both conserved end residues are part of each CDR3.

TRBJ1-5	TRBV7-2	CASSFRDGGANQPQHF
TRBJ2-2	TRBV6-1	CASSEVRVNTGELFF
TRBJ2-3	TRBV6-5	CASRASVTDTQYF
TRBJ2-3	TRBV18	CASSPRVSTDTQYF
TRBJ1-1	TRBV7-3	CASRRRGNTEAFF
TRBJ2-3	TRBV2	CASSEWVAGGTNTQYF
TRBJ1-5	TRBV19	CASSSTGNQPQHF
TRBJ2-1	TRBV5-6	CASSLGLAGGDEQFF
TRBJ2-6	TRBV11-1	CASSSNGRQGADGANVLTF
TRBJ2-7	TRBV6-6	CASSNIGAGGSYEQYF
TRBJ2-7	TRBV7-2	CASSVTSGSSSEQYF
TRBJ2-7	TRBV18	CASSPHKLAGRISYEQYF
TRBJ2-3	TRBV5-1	CASSLPGGNTDTQYF
TRBJ2-7	TRBV6-6	CASRTSALFSYEQYF
TRBJ2-7	TRBV29-1	CSVRLRTGVYEQYF
TRBJ2-3	TRBV27	CASTSGTGGPDTQYF
TRBJ2-1	TRBV5-1	CASSLVAPSTNEQFF
TRBJ2-7	TRBV19	CASSRLAFGDEQYF
TRBJ1-1	TRBV27	CASSSTAGGGTEAFF
TRBJ2-3	TRBV18	CASSPRLAGDTDTQYF
TRBJ2-3	TRBV7-6	CASSLEGGLAGGEDTQYF
TRBJ2-1	TRBV29-1	CSVDRLAGFNEQFF
TRBJ2-1	TRBV9	CASSERKGGENEQFF
TRBJ2-3	TRBV5-6	CASSLGTRQYF
TRBJ1-3	TRBV28	CASSRQGATGNTIYF
TRBJ1-2	TRBV5-1	CASSLAQGYGYTF
TRBJ2-1	TRBV2	CASSSPTGTSGPWDEQFF
TRBJ1-2	TRBV6-5	CASHDRTANYGYTF
TRBJ2-7	TRBV7-3	CASSLAGTGMYEQYF
TRBJ2-5	TRBV29-1	CSVEETPFGTQYF
TRBJ1-1	TRBV7-2	CASSSLVNTEAFF
TRBJ1-2	TRBV7-3	CASSYGGEYGYTF
TRBJ2-2	TRBV2	CASSQRTATGELFF
TRBJ1-5	TRBV6-5	CASRTQGQSNQPQHF
TRBJ2-5	TRBV30	CAWVGAGETQYF
TRBJ2-7	TRBV18	CASSPQSTGIEQYF
TRBJ2-3	TRBV5-4	CASSSEAGVATDTQYF